Below are 10 T cell receptor beta chains sequenced from a single sample in a study of blood T cell repertoires in COVID-19 (dated by TCRdb to 2018 to 2020). Libraries were prepared through the immunoSEQ multiplex PCR assay. TCRdb took this table from immuneACCESS and kept in-frame rearrangements with V and J called. Such tables lack part of the clones; where checked against another copy, unresolved V genes explain under half of the gap, and the rest is unexplained. The sample table contains about 30,000 clones; only one count was recorded for approximately 87% of them. The ten largest make up about 24% of the sample. The source material was peripheral blood. The receptors derive from a human donor with active COVID-19. The donor label of this sample is uncertain.

The J gene is TRBJ1-4, the V gene TRBV18; D gene ambiguous. With 1 base removed from V and 8 bases from J, the gap between germline ends came to 11 bases. The germline V gene encodes CDR1 KGHSH and CDR2 LQKENI. The CDR3 length is 14 residues. The CDR3: CASSPQTLAEKLFF. CDR3 in DNA: TGTGCCAGCTCACCACAAACTTTAGCCGAAAAACTGTTTTTT.

V gene TRBV7-9 combines with J gene TRBJ2-7; the D is unclear. CDR3 length: 15 residues. The germline CDR1 and CDR2 sequences are SEHNR and FQNEAQ (reference sequence). The ends were cut back, 1 base at V and 6 bases at J, with 16 bases in the middle. The CDR3 spells CASSLVDDLTGEQYF. The CDR3 nucleotides read TGTGCCAGCAGCTTAGTCGACGATCTGACGGGCGAGCAGTACTTC.

This clone has a single count. The chain combines TRBV2 with TRBJ2-7, with 8 bases that match TRBD1. In germline, CDR1 is SNHLY, CDR2 FYNNEI. Trimming cost V 9 bases and J 0 bases; bases outside gene matches: 10. The CDR3 covers 15 residues. The CDR3 reads CASVYGQGLSYEQYF. CDR3 bases: TGTGCCAGTGTTTATGGACAGGGCCTCTCCTACGAGCAGTACTTC.

The genes are TRBV18 and TRBJ1-4; 8 bases agree with TRBD1. The CDR3 extends over 16 amino acids. V gave up 5 bases and J gave up 7 bases; unmatched junction bases: 12. Germline values: CDR1 KGHSH, CDR2 LQKENI. CDR3 nucleotide sequence: TGTGCCAGCTCAGCAGCTGCACAGGGGGATGGTGAAAAACTGTTTTTT. Translation: CASSAAAQGDGEKLFF.

This chain connects TRBV28 to TRBJ1-5, with TRBD1 matching over 7 bases. J gave up 7 bases and V 4 bases, and 16 bases lay outside the gene matches. This CDR3 is 17 amino acids long. Germline CDR1 and CDR2: MDHEN and SYDVKM. CDR3 loop: CASSSFNRDSLEQPQHF. DNA for the CDR3: TGTGCCAGCAGTTCCTTCAACCGGGACAGCCTAGAACAGCCCCAGCATTTT.

Details on this clone: This CDR3 is also generated by other DNA sequences in the sample. The J gene is TRBJ2-5, the V gene TRBV3-1 (or the pseudogene TRBV3-2); 15 bases line up with TRBD2. This CDR3 has 16 amino acids. From germline, CDR1 is LGHDT and CDR2 YNNKEL (reference sequence). Germline trimming cut 4 bases from V and 2 bases from J; bases unmatched to any gene: 2. The CDR3 DNA reads as TGTGCCAGCAGCCCTGGACTAGCGGGAGGGCAAGAGACCCAGTACTTC. It yields the protein CASSPGLAGGQETQYF.

The J gene is TRBJ2-1, the V gene TRBV11-1; D remains ambiguous. CDR3 length: 13 residues. V lost 4 bases and J lost 13, with 17 bases in between. CDR1 and CDR2 from the germline V gene are SGHAT and FQDESV (reference sequence). CDR3: CASSSPRRARQFF. CDR3 sequence (DNA): TGTGCCAGCAGCTCCCCGCGGCGCGCTAGACAGTTCTTC.

The chain employs TRBV29-1 and TRBJ2-1; 16 bases line up with TRBD2. This CDR3 region has 16 residues. V lost 3 bases and J lost 3; bases outside the gene matches: 2. Germline CDR1 and CDR2: SQVTM and ANQGSEA. Written as DNA, the CDR3 is TGCAGCGTTGACGGGACTAGCGGGGGGGGCTACAATGAGCAGTTCTTC. The encoded protein is CSVDGTSGGGYNEQFF.

V and J are TRBV9 and TRBJ1-4, with TRBD1 identical over 10 bases. Germline V gene sequence: CDR1 SGDLS, CDR2 YYNGEE. CDR3 size: 14 residues. With 5 bases clipped from V and 6 bases from J, the junction kept 4 bases outside the gene matches. CDR3 amino acids: CASSTTGGYEKLFF. CDR3 nucleotide sequence: TGTGCCAGCAGTACGACAGGGGGCTATGAAAAACTGTTTTTT.

The chain joins TRBV3-1 (or the pseudogene TRBV3-2) to TRBJ2-1; 11 positions match TRBD2. The CDR3 is 16 residues long. Germline values: CDR1 LGHDT, CDR2 YNNKEL (reference sequence). V gave up 3 bases and J gave up 3 bases; unmatched junction bases: 4. The CDR3 DNA reads as TGTGCCAGCAGCCACAGGGGACTAGCGGTCTACAATGAGCAGTTCTTC. It translates to CASSHRGLAVYNEQFF.